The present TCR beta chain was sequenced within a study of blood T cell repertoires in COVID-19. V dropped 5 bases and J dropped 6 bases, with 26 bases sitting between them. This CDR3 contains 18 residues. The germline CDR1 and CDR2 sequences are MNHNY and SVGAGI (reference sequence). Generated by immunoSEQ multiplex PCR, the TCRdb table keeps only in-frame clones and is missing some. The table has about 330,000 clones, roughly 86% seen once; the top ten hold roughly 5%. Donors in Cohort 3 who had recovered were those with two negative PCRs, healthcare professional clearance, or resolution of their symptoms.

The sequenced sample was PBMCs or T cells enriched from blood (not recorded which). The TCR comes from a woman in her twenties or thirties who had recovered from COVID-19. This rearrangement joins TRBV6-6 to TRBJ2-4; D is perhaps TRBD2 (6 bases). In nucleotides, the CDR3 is TGTGCCAGCAGTCGGGGATTTGGGGCCGGACTGGGGGGAAACATTCAGTACTTC. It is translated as CASSRGFGAGLGGNIQYF.